This is a list of T cell receptor beta chains from one sample in a study of PD-1 blockade in classical Hodgkin lymphoma. Generated by immunoSEQ multiplex PCR, the TCRdb table keeps only in-frame clones and is missing some. The sample includes 20,000 to 25,000 clones, approximately 79% seen only once; the top ten take 2.5% to 3.5%. The sample consisted of CD4+ T cells from blood, taken before the fourth cycle of nivolumab. The receptor source for this set is a human donor with classical Hodgkin lymphoma. Both conserved end residues are part of each CDR3. Fields, in order: CDR3 protein, CDR3 DNA, D gene, J gene, V gene, clone size. A D gene is named only where the DNA matches it firmly. Not every row has a clone size; where given, it reads once, few, many or a size class.

CDR3: CASSGQGGAGIKQYF; DNA: TGTGCCAGCAGCGGCCAAGGGGGCGCAGGTATAAAGCAGTACTTC; D: TRBD1; J: TRBJ2-7; V: TRBV13; size: .
CDR3: CASRDTGINYEQYF; DNA: TGTGCCAGCAGAGATACAGGGATCAACTACGAGCAGTACTTC; D: .; J: TRBJ2-7; V: TRBV6-4; size: .
CDR3: CASSEVPRRSGNTIYF; DNA: TGTGCCAGCAGTGAAGTTCCCAGACGGTCTGGAAACACCATATATTTT; D: .; J: TRBJ1-3; V: TRBV6-1; size: once
CDR3: CASSFLRGDEKLFF; DNA: TGTGCCAGCAGCTTTTTACGGGGTGATGAAAAACTGTTTTTT; D: .; J: TRBJ1-4; V: TRBV5-6; size: .
CDR3: CASSPGTDGYTF; DNA: TGTGCCAGCAGCCCCGGGACAGATGGCTACACCTTC; D: TRBD1; J: TRBJ1-2; V: TRBV6-5; size: few
CDR3: CASSPQGAPLETQYF; DNA: TGTGCCAGCAGCCCACAGGGGGCGCCCCTAGAGACCCAGTACTTC; D: TRBD1; J: TRBJ2-5; V: TRBV7-9; size: once
CDR3: CASSASRQRTDTQYF; DNA: TGCGCCAGCAGCGCCTCGCGGCAGCGCACAGATACGCAGTATTTT; D: .; J: TRBJ2-3; V: TRBV5-1; size: .
CDR3: CASSPGGDTQYF; DNA: TGTGCCAGCTCACCAGGGGGAGATACGCAGTATTTT; D: .; J: TRBJ2-3; V: TRBV18; size: .
CDR3: CATSRSGTGAGYTF; DNA: TGTGCCACCAGCAGATCTGGGACAGGGGCTGGCTACACCTTC; D: TRBD1; J: TRBJ1-2; V: TRBV15; size: .
CDR3: CASSAGHLYGYTF; DNA: TGTGCCAGCAGCGCGGGACACCTTTATGGCTACACCTTC; D: .; J: TRBJ1-2; V: TRBV11-3; size: .
CDR3: CASSALQGARGEKLFF; DNA: TGTGCCAGCAGCGCGTTACAGGGGGCGCGGGGTGAAAAACTGTTTTTT; D: TRBD1; J: TRBJ1-4; V: TRBV7-8; size: .
CDR3: CASSLTRVATGELFF; DNA: TGTGCCAGCAGTTTAACCAGGGTGGCCACCGGGGAGCTGTTTTTT; D: .; J: TRBJ2-2; V: TRBV27; size: .
CDR3: CASSGQGAIGELFF; DNA: TGTGCCAGCAGTGGTCAGGGGGCAATCGGGGAGCTGTTTTTT; D: TRBD1; J: TRBJ2-2; V: TRBV2; size: .
CDR3: CASSLAGQGTGANVLTF; DNA: TGTGCCAGCAGCTTAGCAGGACAGGGGACGGGGGCCAACGTCCTGACTTTC; D: TRBD1; J: TRBJ2-6; V: TRBV7-9; size: .
CDR3: CASSLGKAATSSYNEQFF; DNA: TGTGCCAGCAGCTTAGGAAAAGCGGCGACTAGCTCCTACAATGAGCAGTTCTTC; D: .; J: TRBJ2-1; V: TRBV7-2; size: .
CDR3: CASSRSLDYNEQFF; DNA: TGTGCCAGCAGCCGATCATTGGATTACAATGAGCAGTTCTTC; D: .; J: TRBJ2-1; V: TRBV14; size: once